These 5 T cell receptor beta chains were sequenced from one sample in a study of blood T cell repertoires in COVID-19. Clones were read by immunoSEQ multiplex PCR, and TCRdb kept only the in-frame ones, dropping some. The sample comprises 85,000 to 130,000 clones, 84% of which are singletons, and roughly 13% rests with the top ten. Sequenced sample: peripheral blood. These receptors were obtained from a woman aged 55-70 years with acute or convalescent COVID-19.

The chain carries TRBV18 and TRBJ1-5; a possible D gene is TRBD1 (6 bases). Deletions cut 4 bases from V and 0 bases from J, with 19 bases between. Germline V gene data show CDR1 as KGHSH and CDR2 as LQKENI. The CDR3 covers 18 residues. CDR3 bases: TGTGCCAGCTCACTCCTGGGGACAACGGAAAATAGCAATCAGCCCCAGCATTTT. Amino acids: CASSLLGTTENSNQPQHF.

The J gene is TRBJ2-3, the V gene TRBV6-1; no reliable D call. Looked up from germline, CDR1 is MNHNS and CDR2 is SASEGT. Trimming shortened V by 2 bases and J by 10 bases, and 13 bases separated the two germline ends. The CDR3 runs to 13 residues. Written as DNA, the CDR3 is TGTGCCAGCAGTGAACGTCCGCCCACAGCGCAGTATTTT. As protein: CASSERPPTAQYF.

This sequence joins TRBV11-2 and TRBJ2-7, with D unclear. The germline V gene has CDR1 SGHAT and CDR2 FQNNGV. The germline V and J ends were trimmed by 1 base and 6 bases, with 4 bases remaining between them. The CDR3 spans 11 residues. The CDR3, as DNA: TGTGCCAGCAGCTTAGTATCCGAGCAGTACTTC. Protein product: CASSLVSEQYF.

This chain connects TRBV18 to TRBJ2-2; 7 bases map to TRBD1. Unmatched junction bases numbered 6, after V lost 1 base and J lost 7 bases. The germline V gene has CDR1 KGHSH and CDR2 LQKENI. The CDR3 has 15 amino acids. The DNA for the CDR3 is TGTGCCAGCTCACCACAAGTGACAGGGAACGGGGAGCTGTTTTTT. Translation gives CASSPQVTGNGELFF.

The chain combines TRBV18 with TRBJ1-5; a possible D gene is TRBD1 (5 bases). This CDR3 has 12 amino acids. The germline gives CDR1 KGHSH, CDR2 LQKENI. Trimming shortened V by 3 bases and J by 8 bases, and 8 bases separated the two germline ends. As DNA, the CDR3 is TGTGCCAGCTCACCTGCGGGGGAGCCCCAGCATTTT. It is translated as CASSPAGEPQHF.